The clone carrying this TCR beta chain appeared a single time. The target antigen is unknown. These data come from a study of vaccination and CD4 T cells after COVID-19. About the research overall: Six males and four females, two of them Hispanic, were enrolled as convalescents. The cells in question were stimulated using overlapping spike peptides derived from SARS-CoV-2, HCoV-NL63, HCoV-OC43 and HCoV-229E.

The CDR3 loop spans 14 amino acids. V was cut by 4 bases and J by 5 bases, with 14 bases left in between. The germline CDR1 and CDR2 sequences are MNHEY and SVGEGT. At the Johns Hopkins FTIC core, DNA taken from cultured CD4+ T cells was sequenced by way of the Oncomine TCR Beta short-read assay. After culture, CD4+ T cells served as the source for genomic DNA extraction. MiXCR, applied by TCRdb to the PCR reads, yields one record per CDR3 protein. The profile shows several thousand distinct CDR3 sequences, around 37% of them singletons. The treatment is: roughly 11-day PBMC culture with coronavirus spike peptide pools or control peptides (ViraFEST assay). CD4+ T lymphocytes from the unexposed donor were collected before the COVID-19 pandemic (2011-2018). Once peptide pools had expanded antigen-specific T cells, ViraFEST sequenced TCRs.

The sample was CD4+ T cells from blood, cultured in vitro. The sequence was obtained from a human donor in good health. The gene calls are TRBV6-2 or TRBV6-3 and TRBJ1-1; D perhaps matches TRBD1 (6 bases). This CDR3 is CASSFPGGATEAFF. CDR3 in DNA: TGTGCCAGCAGTTTCCCCGGGGGGGCTACTGAAGCTTTCTTT.